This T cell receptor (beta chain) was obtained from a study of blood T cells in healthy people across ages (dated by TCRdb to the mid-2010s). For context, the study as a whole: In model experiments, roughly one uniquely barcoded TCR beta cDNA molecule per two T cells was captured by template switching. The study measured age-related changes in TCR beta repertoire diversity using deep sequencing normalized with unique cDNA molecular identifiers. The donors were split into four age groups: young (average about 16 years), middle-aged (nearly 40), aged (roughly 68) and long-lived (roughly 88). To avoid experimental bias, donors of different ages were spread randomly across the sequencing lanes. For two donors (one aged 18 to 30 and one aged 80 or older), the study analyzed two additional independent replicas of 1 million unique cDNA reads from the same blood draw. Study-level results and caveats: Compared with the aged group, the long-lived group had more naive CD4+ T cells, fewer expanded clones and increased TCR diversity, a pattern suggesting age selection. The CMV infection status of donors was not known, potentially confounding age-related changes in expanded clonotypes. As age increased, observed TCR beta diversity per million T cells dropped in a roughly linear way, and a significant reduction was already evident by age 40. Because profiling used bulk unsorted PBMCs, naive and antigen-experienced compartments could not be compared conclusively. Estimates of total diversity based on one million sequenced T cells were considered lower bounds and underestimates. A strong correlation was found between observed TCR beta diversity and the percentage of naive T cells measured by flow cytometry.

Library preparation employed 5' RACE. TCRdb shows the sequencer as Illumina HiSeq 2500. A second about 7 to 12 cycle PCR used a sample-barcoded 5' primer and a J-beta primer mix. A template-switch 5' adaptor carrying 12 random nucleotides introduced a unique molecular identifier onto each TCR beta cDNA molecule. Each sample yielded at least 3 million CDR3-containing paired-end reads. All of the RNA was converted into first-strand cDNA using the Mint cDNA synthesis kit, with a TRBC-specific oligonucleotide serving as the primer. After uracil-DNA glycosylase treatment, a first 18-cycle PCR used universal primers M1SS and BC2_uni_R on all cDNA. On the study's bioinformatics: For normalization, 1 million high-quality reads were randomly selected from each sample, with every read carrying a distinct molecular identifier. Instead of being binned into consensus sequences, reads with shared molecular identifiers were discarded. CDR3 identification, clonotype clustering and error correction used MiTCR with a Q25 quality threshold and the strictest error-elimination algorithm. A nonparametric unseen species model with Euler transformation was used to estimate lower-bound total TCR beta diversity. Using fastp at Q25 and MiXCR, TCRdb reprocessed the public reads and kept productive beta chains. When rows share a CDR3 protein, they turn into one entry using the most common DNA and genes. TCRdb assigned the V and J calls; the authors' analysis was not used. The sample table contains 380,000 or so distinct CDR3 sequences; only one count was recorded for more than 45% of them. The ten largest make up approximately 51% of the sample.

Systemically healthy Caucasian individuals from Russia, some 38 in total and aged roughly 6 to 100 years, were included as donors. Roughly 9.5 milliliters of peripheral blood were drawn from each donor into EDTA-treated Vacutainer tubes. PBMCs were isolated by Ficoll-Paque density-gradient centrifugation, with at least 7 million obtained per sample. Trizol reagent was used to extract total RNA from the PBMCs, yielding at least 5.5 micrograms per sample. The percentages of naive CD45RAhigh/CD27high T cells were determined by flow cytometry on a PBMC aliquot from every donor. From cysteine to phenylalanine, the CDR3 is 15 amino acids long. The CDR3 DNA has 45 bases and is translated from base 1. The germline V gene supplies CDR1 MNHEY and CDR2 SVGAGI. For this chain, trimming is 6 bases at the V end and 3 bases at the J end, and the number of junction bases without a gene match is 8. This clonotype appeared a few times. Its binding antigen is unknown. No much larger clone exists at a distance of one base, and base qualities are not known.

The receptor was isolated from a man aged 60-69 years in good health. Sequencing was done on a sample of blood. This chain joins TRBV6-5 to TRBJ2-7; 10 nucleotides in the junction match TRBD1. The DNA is TGTGCCAGCAGCCTACCGGGACAGGGGTTCTACGAGCAGTACTTC. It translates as CASSLPGQGFYEQYF.